Below, 25 T cell receptor beta chains from the same sample are listed, as sequenced in a study of shared clonotypes between healthy human individuals (TCRdb year 2020). Library generation was performed with the immunoSEQ multiplex PCR assay. TCRdb stores this immuneACCESS table with in-frame sequences only. Part of the clones is absent; in the studies checked, under half of the shortfall reflects unresolved V genes, and no reason is known for the rest. The sample table shows about 450,000 clones, and 70% to 85% are seen once. The ten largest make up 12% of the sample. The specimen was PBMCs. The receptors stem from a woman aged 35 to 49 in good health. Some clones in this sample may be carry-over from other donors' samples.

The chain carries TRBV7-3 and TRBJ2-3, with D perhaps matching TRBD1 or TRBD2 (6 bases each). The germline V and J ends were trimmed by 5 bases and 5 bases, with 17 bases remaining between them. Germline V CDR1 and CDR2: SGHTA, FQGTGA. CDR3 length equals 15 residues. DNA for the CDR3: TGTGCCAGCAGCCCAAATGGGGGGCGCATAGATACGCAGTATTTT. Translation: CASSPNGGRIDTQYF. Complete variable domain (other parts from reference TRBV7-3 and TRBJ2-3): GAGVSQTPSNKVTEKGKYVELRCDPISGHTALYWYRQSLGQGPEFLIYFQGTGAADDSGLPNDRFFAVRPEGSVSTLKIQRTERGDSAVYLCASSPNGGRIDTQYFGPGTRLTVL.

The gene calls are TRBV7-9 and TRBJ2-7; D perhaps matches TRBD2 (6 bases). This CDR3 has 14 amino acids. Per the germline V gene, CDR1 is SEHNR and CDR2 is FQNEAQ (reference sequence). The V and J ends lost 5 bases and 1 base respectively, with 12 bases between them. The CDR3 nucleotides are TGTGCCAGCAGCCTTGGCGGGATTTCCTACGAGCAGTACTTC. This encodes CASSLGGISYEQYF. Using reference TRBV7-9 and TRBJ2-7 for the parts outside the CDR3, the full variable domain is DTGVSQNPRHKITKRGQNVTFRCDPISEHNRLYWYRQTLGQGPEFLTYFQNEAQLEKSRLLSDRFSAERPKGSFSTLEIQRTEQGDSAMYLCASSLGGISYEQYFGPGTRLTVT.

V usage is TRBV19 and J usage is TRBJ2-1; D is perhaps TRBD1 (5 bases). V lost 10 bases, J lost 0 bases, and 13 bases lay in between. Germline CDR1 LNHDA, CDR2 SQIVND (reference sequence). The CDR3 runs to 14 residues. Here the CDR3 reads CATHDSSSYNEQFF. For the CDR3, the DNA is TGTGCCACCCATGACAGCAGCTCCTACAATGAGCAGTTCTTC. Drawing the rest from reference TRBV19 and TRBJ2-1, the complete variable domain is DGGITQSPKYLFRKEGQNVTLSCEQNLNHDAMYWYRQDPGQGLRLIYYSQIVNDFQKGDIAEGYSVSREKKESFPLTVTSAQKNPTAFYLCATHDSSSYNEQFFGPGTRLTVL.

This chain links TRBV18 with TRBJ2-5; D gene unclear. The CDR3 loop spans 13 amino acids. Deletions cut 6 bases from V and 3 bases from J, with 11 bases between. The germline gives CDR1 KGHSH, CDR2 LQKENI. This chain's CDR3 is CASSPTREETQYF. The CDR3 DNA sequence: TGTGCCAGCTCCCCGACCCGGGAAGAGACCCAGTACTTC.

This clone has a handful of counts. The CDR3 region is CAWSVSLETQYF. The CDR3 nucleotides are TGTGCCTGGAGTGTGTCATTGGAGACCCAGTACTTC. The chain combines TRBV30 with TRBJ2-5, with unresolved D. Germline V CDR1 and CDR2: GTSNPN, SVGIG (reference sequence). CDR3 size: 12 residues. The germline V and J ends were trimmed by 0 bases and 5 bases, with 7 bases remaining between them.

The chain recombines TRBV28 with TRBJ2-7, with 8 bases matching TRBD2. Losses at the gene ends were 1 base for V and 6 bases for J; bases not matched to a gene: 14. This CDR3 contains 17 residues. CDR1 is MDHEN, CDR2 SYDVKM, per germline. This chain's CDR3 is CASSLLAPWSGSPEQYF. The CDR3 bases are TGTGCCAGCAGTTTATTAGCACCGTGGAGCGGGAGCCCCGAGCAGTACTTC.

The CDR3 bases are TGTGCCAGCAGCCCCCGAACTAGCGGGTCCTACGAGCAGTACTTC. This codes for CASSPRTSGSYEQYF. The rearrangement uses TRBV7-9 and TRBJ2-7, with 9 bases fitting TRBD2. After removal of 5 bases from V and 1 base from J, the junction contained 6 bases not matched to a gene. The CDR3 loop spans 15 amino acids. Germline V lookup: CDR1 SEHNR, CDR2 FQNEAQ (reference sequence).

The chain links TRBV10-2 to TRBJ2-1, with a possible D match to TRBD2 (5 bases). This CDR3 region has 14 residues. The germline V gene has CDR1 WSHSY and CDR2 SAAADI. Trimming pared 7 bases from V and 8 bases from J, leaving 18 bases between. The DNA of the CDR3 is TGCGCCAGCAATCAAGCGGCCCAGAGGGATGAGCAGTTCTTC. Its translation is CASNQAAQRDEQFF.

The chain has TRBV6-6 and TRBJ1-5, with D maybe TRBD1 (5 bases). V lost 10 bases, J lost 6 bases, and 16 bases lay in between. Germline CDR1 reads MNHNY; CDR2 reads SVGAGI (reference sequence). The CDR3 loop spans 13 amino acids. Here the CDR3 DNA reads TGTGCCACCAACGGGGCGTTCGGTCAGCCCCAGCATTTT. This translates into CATNGAFGQPQHF.

J is TRBJ2-7 and V is TRBV5-4; 10 bases are shared with TRBD2. The CDR3 covers 15 residues. Germline values: CDR1 SGHNT, CDR2 YYREEE (reference sequence). Trimming removed 0 bases from V and 7 bases from J; junction bases left unmatched: 7. CDR3 nucleotide sequence: TGTGCCAGCAGCTTGGGACTAGCGGGTACGTTAGAGCAGTACTTC. Its translation is CASSLGLAGTLEQYF.

J is TRBJ2-3 and V is TRBV5-5; no reliable D call. Germline lookup yields CDR1 SGHKS and CDR2 YYEKEE (reference sequence). V was cut by 4 bases and J by 0 bases, with 12 bases left in between. CDR3 length: 15 residues. In DNA, the CDR3 is TGTGCCAGCAGCGACGGTTCAGGTAGCACAGATACGCAGTATTTT. Its protein product is CASSDGSGSTDTQYF.

This clone has only a few counts. The J gene is TRBJ2-5, the V gene TRBV7-3; 8 bases align to TRBD1. Per germline, CDR1 SGHTA and CDR2 FQGTGA. The CDR3 is made up of 13 amino acids. V lost 3 bases, J lost 6 bases, and 3 bases stayed unmatched. The CDR3 sequence: CASSFRGQQTQYF. The CDR3 nucleotides are TGTGCCAGCAGCTTCAGGGGGCAGCAGACCCAGTACTTC.

A note on this clone: A far larger clone is one base from this, pointing to a likely read error. The sample contains more than one DNA sequence encoding this CDR3. The chain combines TRBV7-2 with TRBJ1-2; 12 bases agree with TRBD1. V dropped 4 bases and J dropped 8; count of bases not matched to a gene: 5. Germline CDR1 is SGHTA and CDR2 is FQGNSA. The CDR3 length is 14 residues. CDR3 nucleotide sequence: TGTGCCAGCAGCTATGGGACAGGGGGCCGAGGCTACACCTTC. Translating it yields CASSYGTGGRGYTF.

The V and J genes are TRBV10-2 and TRBJ2-1; maybe TRBD2 (6 bases). The CDR3 extends over 15 amino acids. V lost 0 bases and J lost 6, with 12 bases in between. Germline V CDR1 and CDR2: WSHSY, SAAADI. Here the CDR3 reads CASSESASEGNEQFF. CDR3 nucleotides: TGCGCCAGCAGTGAGTCGGCTAGCGAGGGCAATGAGCAGTTCTTC.

Only one count was recorded for this clone. The V call is TRBV11-1, the J call TRBJ2-5, with D tentatively TRBD2 (5 bases). CDR1 and CDR2 (germline): SGHAT, FQDESV (reference sequence). Trimming cost V 5 bases and J 2 bases, with 9 bases left between them. The CDR3 runs to 13 residues. CDR3 DNA: TGTGCCAGCAGCCCCGGGGTTCAAGAGACCCAGTACTTC. Amino acids: CASSPGVQETQYF.

The V gene is TRBV2, the J gene TRBJ2-1; the D gene is possibly TRBD2 (5 bases). Trimming shortened V by 4 bases and J by 7 bases, and 8 bases separated the two germline ends. Germline V gene data show CDR1 as SNHLY and CDR2 as FYNNEI. The CDR3 is 12 amino acids. In nucleotides, the CDR3 is TGTGCCAGCAGTGTCGAGGGAAATGAGCAGTTCTTC. Translated, it gives CASSVEGNEQFF.

This clone was seen once. The rearrangement uses TRBV7-9 and TRBJ2-6; no firm D call. The ends were cut back, 1 base at V and 0 bases at J, with 4 bases in the middle. Germline V gives CDR1 SEHNR, CDR2 FQNEAQ (reference sequence). CDR3 length: 15 residues. The CDR3 protein is CASSLGDSGANVLTF. The CDR3 DNA is TGTGCCAGCAGCTTAGGGGACTCTGGGGCCAACGTCCTGACTTTC.

At least ten counts were recorded for this clone. In DNA form, the CDR3 reads TGTGCCAGCACCCCGGTGGCAAGAGAGACCCAGTACTTC. It is translated as CASTPVARETQYF. The J gene is TRBJ2-5, the V gene TRBV7-9; the D is unclear. The ends were cut back, 7 bases at V and 4 bases at J, with 13 bases in the middle. The CDR3 length is 13 residues. From germline, CDR1 is SEHNR and CDR2 FQNEAQ (reference sequence).

The V call is TRBV10-3, the J call TRBJ1-5, with a possible D match to TRBD1 (6 bases). V lost 9 bases, J lost 3 bases, and 12 bases lay in between. The CDR3 runs to 13 residues. Germline values: CDR1 ENHRY, CDR2 SYGVKD. The DNA of the CDR3 is TGTGCCATAGGGGGGGCCCTCAATCAGCCCCAGCATTTT. This codes for CAIGGALNQPQHF.

The chain combines TRBV4-1 with TRBJ2-5, with 11 bases aligning to TRBD2. The CDR3 sequence is 16 residues long. Germline CDR1 reads MGHRA; CDR2 reads YSYEKL. After removal of 4 bases from V and 1 base from J, the junction contained 5 bases not matched to a gene. The CDR3 DNA reads TGCGCCAGCAGCCGAACTAGCGGGAGATCCCAAGAGACCCAGTACTTC. This encodes CASSRTSGRSQETQYF.

This chain links TRBV5-4 with TRBJ1-1; possible D gene TRBD1, 6 bases. V lost 4 bases to trimming and J lost 5 bases, with 21 bases between them. Germline V gene sequence: CDR1 SGHNT, CDR2 YYREEE (reference sequence). The length of the CDR3 is 16 residues. CDR3 protein: CASSPIKGRGATEAFF. In nucleotides, the CDR3 is TGTGCCAGCAGCCCTATAAAGGGCAGGGGAGCAACTGAAGCTTTCTTT.

This clone has a single count. Written as DNA, the CDR3 is TGTGCCAGCAGTGGGTACAGGGACTCTGGGGCCAACGTCCTGACTTTC. It is translated as CASSGYRDSGANVLTF. The chain uses TRBV2 and TRBJ2-6, with a possible D match to TRBD1 (6 bases). Germline V lookup: CDR1 SNHLY, CDR2 FYNNEI. The CDR3 runs to 16 residues. The V and J ends lost 4 bases and 0 bases respectively, with 10 bases between them.

The V gene is TRBV6-6, the J gene TRBJ2-7; possible D gene TRBD1, 6 bases. The CDR3 loop spans 15 amino acids. Per the germline V gene, CDR1 is MNHNY and CDR2 is SVGAGI (reference sequence). The V end was cut by 0 bases, the J end by 5 bases, with 14 bases between. The DNA for the CDR3 is TGTGCCAGCAGTTACTCGAAAACAGGGCCAGACGAGCAGTACTTC. Translated: CASSYSKTGPDEQYF.

V gene TRBV2 combines with J gene TRBJ1-5, with D hard to call. V dropped 7 bases and J dropped 4 bases, with 8 bases sitting between them. The CDR3 has 12 amino acids. Germline CDR1 reads SNHLY; CDR2 reads FYNNEI. In DNA form, the CDR3 reads TGTGCCAGCACGAGAGCAAATCAGCCCCAGCATTTT. It translates to CASTRANQPQHF.

The V and J genes are TRBV25-1 and TRBJ2-5; D not certain. V was pared by 4 bases and J by 5 bases, with 17 bases between. CDR1 MGHDK and CDR2 SYGVNS come from the germline V gene. This CDR3 has 15 amino acids. The DNA for the CDR3 is TGTGCCAGCAGTGCCCCAGTAGGATTTGGCGAGACCCAGTACTTC. It codes for CASSAPVGFGETQYF.